The 15 T cell receptor beta chains below were found in one sample sequenced in a study of blood T cells in healthy people across ages (dated by TCRdb to between 2014 and 2017). To prepare the library, 5' RACE was applied. This sample was sequenced with an Illumina HiSeq 2500. A second PCR of roughly 6 to 11 cycles was run with a J-beta primer mix and a sample-barcoded 5' primer. TCRdb passed the public sequencing reads through fastp at Q25 and MiXCR, retaining productive beta sequences. Rows merge per CDR3 protein into single entries with the most common DNA and genes. The sample data list hundreds of thousands of distinct CDR3 sequences, and around 43% of these were observed just once. The top ten clonotypes cover around 30% of the sample. Sequencing was done on a sample of blood. The receptors were gathered from a man aged 80 or over in good health.

Concerning this clonotype: Germline and junction disagree at one end, which may indicate a read error. The V gene is TRBV9, the J gene TRBJ2-3, with a tentative D call TRBD2 (7 bases). The CDR3 is 20 residues long. Germline CDR1 reads SGDLS; CDR2 reads YYNGEE. CDR3 bases: TGTGCCAGCAGCGTAGAAGGACCCATCGGGGCGGGGGCGCACACAGGTACGCAGTATTTT. Translating gives CASSVEGPIGAGAHTGTQYF.

This rearrangement joins TRBV6-5 to TRBJ2-7; D is undetermined. Deletions cut 6 bases from V and 2 bases from J, with 14 bases between. The CDR3 runs 14 residues. CDR1 MNHEY and CDR2 SVGAGI come from the germline V gene. CDR3 sequence (DNA): TGTGCCAGCAGCCCGAGACGGCCAGCCTACGAGCAGTACTTC. It specifies CASSPRRPAYEQYF.

The chain employs TRBV7-2 and TRBJ1-5; no reliable D call. V was cut by 0 bases and J by 4 bases, with 10 bases left in between. The CDR3 is made up of 15 amino acids. The germline V gene has CDR1 SGHTA and CDR2 FQGNSA. The CDR3 region is CASSLASGANQPQHF. CDR3 DNA sequence: TGTGCCAGCAGCTTAGCTTCGGGAGCAAATCAGCCCCAGCATTTT.

J is TRBJ2-7 and V is TRBV4-1; 9 bases are a match to TRBD2. The CDR3 totals 17 residues. Germline trimming cut 3 bases from V and 4 bases from J; bases unmatched to any gene: 13. Germline CDR1 and CDR2: MGHRA and YSYEKL. DNA of the CDR3: TGCGCCAGCAGCCAGGGGACTAGCAGGATCGCGGCATACGAGCAGTACTTC. Amino acids: CASSQGTSRIAAYEQYF.

The rearrangement links TRBV11-2 to TRBJ2-5, with 8 bases matching TRBD2. The J call may be incorrect, as the DNA end agrees better with TRBJ2-1. Germline lookup yields CDR1 SGHAT and CDR2 FQNNGV. The CDR3 runs 14 residues. CDR3 nucleotides: TGTGCCAGCACCATAGCGGGGATACAAGAGACCCAGTTCTTC. Translating gives CASTIAGIQETQFF.

This clonotype has a handful of counts. The chain joins TRBV20-1 to TRBJ1-4; D is unresolved. The CDR3 totals 18 residues. Looked up from germline, CDR1 is DFQATT and CDR2 is SNEGSKA (reference sequence). Trimming took off 1 base at V and 0 bases at J, with 18 bases between the two ends. The CDR3 nucleotides read TGCAGTGCTAGAGTCCGAGGAAGGCGATCTGCAACTAATGAAAAACTGTTTTTT. Protein sequence: CSARVRGRRSATNEKLFF.

The V and J genes are TRBV7-2 and TRBJ2-7, with 7 bases identical to TRBD1. Germline CDR1 reads SGHTA; CDR2 reads FQGNSA. The trim removed 5 bases at V and 3 bases at J, leaving 10 bases unmatched. The CDR3 consists of 15 residues. DNA of the CDR3: TGTGCCAGCAGCCAGACCCCGGGACAGAACTACGAGCAGTACTTC. It codes for CASSQTPGQNYEQYF.

This chain joins TRBV12-3 or TRBV12-4 and TRBJ1-6; D remains ambiguous. Trimming shortened V by 6 bases and J by 9 bases, and 12 bases separated the two germline ends. The CDR3 is made up of 13 amino acids. The CDR3 here is CASSQTWGSPLHF. CDR3 bases: TGTGCCAGCAGCCAGACATGGGGTTCACCCCTCCACTTT.

This clonotype was seen only a few times. The CDR3 DNA sequence: TGTGCCAGCAGCGTAGGGTTAGCGGGAGGTGCGTATGAGCAGTTCTTC. As protein: CASSVGLAGGAYEQFF. V usage is TRBV9 and J usage is TRBJ2-1; TRBD2 aligns across 10 bases. Per germline, CDR1 SGDLS and CDR2 YYNGEE. This CDR3 region has 16 residues. The V segment lost 0 bases and the J segment 8 bases; nucleotides outside the gene matches: 8.

This clonotype has a single count. The rearrangement joins TRBV20-1 to TRBJ1-5; D not certain. Germline V CDR1 and CDR2: DFQATT, SNEGSKA (reference sequence). The V end lost 0 bases, the J end lost 3 bases, and 12 bases lay between the germline ends. This CDR3 is 15 amino acids long. CDR3 sequence (DNA): TGCAGTGCTAGAGATCCCAGGACCTTCAATCAGCCCCAGCATTTT. Protein product: CSARDPRTFNQPQHF.

The rearrangement uses TRBV20-1 and TRBJ2-1, with 8 positions matching TRBD2. Germline V lookup: CDR1 DFQATT, CDR2 SNEGSKA (reference sequence). There are 16 residues in the CDR3. V trimming: 0 bases; J trimming: 4 bases; junction bases outside the gene matches: 8. This CDR3 reads CSARDYLAGSYNEQFF. Written as DNA, the CDR3 is TGCAGTGCTAGAGATTACCTAGCGGGTTCGTACAATGAGCAGTTCTTC.

The chain carries TRBV27 and TRBJ1-5; unclear D gene. The germline V and J ends were trimmed by 7 bases and 3 bases, with 13 bases remaining between them. CDR1 is MNHEY, CDR2 SMNVEV, per germline (reference sequence). The CDR3 length is 14 residues. CDR3 DNA: TGTGCCAGCACCGACGACATCTACAATCAGCCCCAGCATTTT. Translated, it gives CASTDDIYNQPQHF.

The chain uses TRBV3-1 and TRBJ2-1, with D possibly matching TRBD1 (6 bases). Germline CDR1 LGHDT, CDR2 YNNKEL (reference sequence). This CDR3 has 13 amino acids. Trimming cost V 5 bases and J 7 bases, with 12 bases left between them. The CDR3 reads CASSTATGNEQFF. CDR3 sequence (DNA): TGTGCCAGCAGCACCGCGACAGGTAATGAGCAGTTCTTC.

This clonotype is a singleton in its sample. This chain uses TRBV18 with TRBJ2-5, with D perhaps TRBD2 (6 bases). V lost 1 base, J lost 5 bases, and 14 bases lay in between. Germline V gives CDR1 KGHSH, CDR2 LQKENI. CDR3 length: 15 amino acids. The CDR3 protein is CASSPQEGFGETQYF. CDR3 nucleotides: TGTGCCAGCTCACCACAGGAGGGGTTCGGGGAGACCCAGTACTTC.

This clonotype occurred a few times. This chain connects TRBV20-1 to TRBJ2-7, with no clear D. The V gene lost 6 bases and the J gene lost 3 bases, with 9 bases spanning the gap. The CDR3 has 11 amino acids. Germline CDR1 and CDR2: DFQATT and SNEGSKA (reference sequence). The CDR3, as DNA: TGCAGTGCAGACACCGACTACGAGCAGTACTTC. Its protein product is CSADTDYEQYF.